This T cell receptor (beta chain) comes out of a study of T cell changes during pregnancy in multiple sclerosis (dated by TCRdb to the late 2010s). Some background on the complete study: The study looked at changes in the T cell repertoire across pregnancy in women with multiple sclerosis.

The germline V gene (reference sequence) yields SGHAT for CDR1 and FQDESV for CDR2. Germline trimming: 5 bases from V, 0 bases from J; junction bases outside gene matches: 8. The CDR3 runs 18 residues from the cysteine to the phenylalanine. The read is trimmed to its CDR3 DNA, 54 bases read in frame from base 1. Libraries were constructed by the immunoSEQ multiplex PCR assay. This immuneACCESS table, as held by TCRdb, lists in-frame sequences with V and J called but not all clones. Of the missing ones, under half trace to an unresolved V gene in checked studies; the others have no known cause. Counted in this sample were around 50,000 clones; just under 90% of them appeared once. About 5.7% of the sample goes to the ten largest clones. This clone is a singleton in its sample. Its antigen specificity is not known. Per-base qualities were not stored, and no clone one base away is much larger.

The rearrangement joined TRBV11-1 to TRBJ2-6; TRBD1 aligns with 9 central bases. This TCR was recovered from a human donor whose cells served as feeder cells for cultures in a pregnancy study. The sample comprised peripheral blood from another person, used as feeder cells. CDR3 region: CASSAPRDRASGANVLTF. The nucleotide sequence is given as TGTGCCAGCAGCGCACCCCGGGACAGGGCCTCTGGGGCCAACGTCCTGACTTTC.